The rows below give T cell receptor beta chains drawn from one sample of a study of cytomegalovirus exposure and HLA in healthy donors. This table comes from immunoSEQ multiplex PCR, and its TCRdb copy is limited to in-frame clones, with some not included. Counted here are over 130,000 clones, 70% to 90% occurring once; the ten biggest clones make up around 10%. Sequenced sample: PBMCs. Receptors were obtained from a man aged 18 to 35 in good health and CMV-seropositive. Each CDR3 is given with its conserved first and last residue. The D gene is left open where the match is weak. Clone size is given for some rows only: seen once, a few or many times, or a class if the clone is expanded.

>TRBV25-1|.|TRBJ1-3|.
TGTGCCAGCAGTCCCGGCAGATCCTCTAGCTCTGGAAACACCATATATTTT
CASSPGRSSSSGNTIYF
>TRBV5-1|TRBD2|TRBJ2-5|.
TGCGCCAGCAGCTTGGGATTAAGCGGGATCCAAGAGACCCAGTACTTC
CASSLGLSGIQETQYF
>TRBV15|.|TRBJ1-5|few
TGTGCCACCAGCAGAGATGGCGGTCAGCCCCAGCATTTT
CATSRDGGQPQHF
>TRBV19|.|TRBJ1-2|.
TGTGCCACCCTTCGACGGGGGGACGGTAACTATGGCTACACCTTC
CATLRRGDGNYGYTF
>TRBV14|.|TRBJ2-3|.
TGTGCCAGCAGCGACCGGGACTTAGATACGCAGTATTTT
CASSDRDLDTQYF
>TRBV4-1|TRBD2|TRBJ2-1|.
TGCGCCAGCAGCCAAGTAGCGGGAGACGGCTACAATGAGCAGTTCTTC
CASSQVAGDGYNEQFF
>TRBV4-1|.|TRBJ2-1|.
TGCGCCAGCAGCCACCCCCAGCGACTAGTGAGCAATGAGCAGTTCTTC
CASSHPQRLVSNEQFF
>TRBV9|.|TRBJ1-2|.
TGTGCCAGCAGCGTAGTTGGGGCCCGGACCCGCACCTTC
CASSVVGARTRTF
>TRBV7-6|.|TRBJ1-2|once
TGTGCCAGCAGCTTAGGACACAGGAATACTAACTATGGCTACACCTTC
CASSLGHRNTNYGYTF
>TRBV6-1|TRBD1|TRBJ2-5|.
TGTGCCAGCAGTGGAGACAGGGGGGGGACCCAGTACTTC
CASSGDRGGTQYF
>TRBV11-2|TRBD1|TRBJ2-5|once
TGTGCCAGCAGCTCCCTGACAGGGGGGCAAGAGACCCAGTACTTC
CASSSLTGGQETQYF
>TRBV6-1|TRBD1|TRBJ2-7|.
TGTGCCAGCAGTGAATCGACGCCGGGACAGGGGACCTACGAGCAGTACTTC
CASSESTPGQGTYEQYF
>TRBV14|TRBD1|TRBJ1-2|.
TGTGCCAGCAGCCATTGGACAGGGAACTATGGCTACACCTTC
CASSHWTGNYGYTF
>TRBV11-2|TRBD2|TRBJ2-7|.
TGTGCCAGCACCGGTAGCGGGATCTCCGAGCAGTACTTC
CASTGSGISEQYF
>TRBV2|TRBD1|TRBJ1-6|few
TGTGCCAGCAGTACAGGGGGAATGAATTCACCCCTCCACTTT
CASSTGGMNSPLHF
>TRBV15|.|TRBJ2-1|.
TGTGCCACCAGCAGAGATGGGGGAGGCGTATACAATGAGCAGTTCTTC
CATSRDGGGVYNEQFF
>TRBV6-6|.|TRBJ1-1|.
TGTGCCAGCAGAGATAGCGATGGTGGCCCGAACACTGAAGCTTTCTTT
CASRDSDGGPNTEAFF
>TRBV30|.|TRBJ1-1|.
TGTGCCTGGGATCGCGGACAGCTGAACACTGAAGCTTTCTTT
CAWDRGQLNTEAFF
>TRBV11-2|.|TRBJ1-2|few
TGTGCCAGCAGCTTAGAGGGGCCCTACACCGCTTCCACCTTC
CASSLEGPYTASTF
>TRBV7-9|.|TRBJ2-1|.
TGTGCCAGCAGCTTCGGGACTTCCTACAATGAGCAGTTCTTC
CASSFGTSYNEQFF
>TRBV27|.|TRBJ2-7|.
TGTGCCAGCAGTCCCCCGGGGATGAGGACCTACGAGCAGTACTTC
CASSPPGMRTYEQYF
>TRBV6-5|TRBD1|TRBJ2-1|.
TGTGCCAGCAGTTACGGACAGGGGGCCGGGCATGAGCAGTTCTTC
CASSYGQGAGHEQFF
>TRBV5-1|.|TRBJ2-1|.
TGCGCCAGCAGCTTGAGGGGGATTAGCTCCTACAATGAGCAGTTCTTC
CASSLRGISSYNEQFF
>TRBV7-9|TRBD1|TRBJ1-1|.
TGTGCCAGCAGTTTCGGACAGGGGGAGACTGAAGCTTTCTTT
CASSFGQGETEAFF
>TRBV6-1|.|TRBJ1-2|few
TGTGCCAGCAGTCGGGGGGAGGACAGCTATGGCTACACCTTC
CASSRGEDSYGYTF
>TRBV19|TRBD2|TRBJ2-7|once
TGTGCCAGTAGTCCTGGTAGCGGGAGGGCCTACGAGCAGTACTTC
CASSPGSGRAYEQYF
>TRBV27|TRBD1|TRBJ1-2|.
TGTGCCAGCAGGGACAGGGCTCCCTATGGCTACACCTTC
CASRDRAPYGYTF
>TRBV11-3|TRBD2|TRBJ2-1|few
TGTGCCAGCAGCGCGGGACTAGCGGGGGGGCGCTTTTCTGAGCAGTTCTTC
CASSAGLAGGRFSEQFF
>TRBV7-9|.|TRBJ1-1|.
TGTGCCAGCAGCCCACTAAGGATGAGGGACACTGAAGCTTTCTTT
CASSPLRMRDTEAFF
>TRBV9|.|TRBJ1-1|.
TGTGCCAGCAGCGTGGACAGTATGAACACTGAAGCTTTCTTT
CASSVDSMNTEAFF
>TRBV29-1|.|TRBJ2-2|.
TGCAGCGTAGGAAGGACTACCCCAAGAGGAACCGGGGAGCTGTTTTTT
CSVGRTTPRGTGELFF
>TRBV15|.|TRBJ2-7|.
TGTGCCACCAGCATACAGGGTACCCCTCTGGAGCAGTACTTC
CATSIQGTPLEQYF
>TRBV29-1|.|TRBJ2-3|.
TGCAGCGTTGATCCCCCCAACAGAGAGTGGGCAGATACGCAGTATTTT
CSVDPPNREWADTQYF
>TRBV6-1|.|TRBJ1-4|.
TGTGCCAGCAGTGGGGGGCAGGCCTATAATGAAAAACTGTTTTTT
CASSGGQAYNEKLFF
>TRBV6-6|.|TRBJ2-7|.
TGTGCCAGCAGTTACTCCGAACAGACCTACGAGCAGTACTTC
CASSYSEQTYEQYF
>TRBV19|TRBD1|TRBJ2-7|once
TGTGCCAGTAGTACAGGGACAGCCAACTACGAGCAGTACTTC
CASSTGTANYEQYF
>TRBV27|.|TRBJ1-5|.
TGTGCCAGCAGTTTATCTGCGGCCAATCAGCCCCAGCATTTT
CASSLSAANQPQHF
>TRBV2|.|TRBJ1-2|.
TGTGCCAGCAGACTACAGGACCCAACTCGTGGCTACACCTTC
CASRLQDPTRGYTF
>TRBV2|.|TRBJ1-3|.
TGTGCCAGCTGTTCAGGGACTGGAAACACCATATATTTT
CASCSGTGNTIYF
>TRBV7-2|TRBD1|TRBJ1-2|.
TGTGCCAGCAGCCCCGGGACAGCCCCGTCGGGCTACACCTTC
CASSPGTAPSGYTF
>TRBV5-6|.|TRBJ1-3|once
TGTGCCAGCAAGCGTTCGTCCGTCTCTGGAAACACCATATATTTT
CASKRSSVSGNTIYF
>TRBV13|.|TRBJ2-3|.
TGTGCCAGCAGCTCGGGACTTTACACAGATACGCAGTATTTT
CASSSGLYTDTQYF
>TRBV18|.|TRBJ1-1|.
TGTGCCAGCTCACCGATGACAGCGAACACTGAAGCTTTCTTT
CASSPMTANTEAFF
>TRBV7-9|.|TRBJ2-2|.
TGTGCCAGCAGGCTGCAGGGTGGCCCCTACAACACCGGGGAGCTGTTTTTT
CASRLQGGPYNTGELFF
>TRBV1|.|TRBJ1-6|.
TGCACCAGCAGCCAAGATTCGATTTGCCGGGGGGTTTATAATTCACCCCTCCACTTT
CTSSQDSICRGVYNSPLHF
>TRBV9|TRBD1|TRBJ2-1|.
TGTGCCAGCAGCGTAGTTGGGACAGGGTACAATGAGCAGTTCTTC
CASSVVGTGYNEQFF
>TRBV7-9|.|TRBJ1-1|.
TGTGCCAGCAGCCCCGACAGTTTCACTGAAGCTTTCTTT
CASSPDSFTEAFF
>TRBV5-4|TRBD1|TRBJ2-5|few
TGTGCCAGCCGGACAGGGGGACAGGAGACCCAGTACTTC
CASRTGGQETQYF
>TRBV6-6|TRBD1|TRBJ2-1|once
TGTGCCAGCAGTGTGGGACAGGGGGGCTCCTACAATGAGCAGTTCTTC
CASSVGQGGSYNEQFF